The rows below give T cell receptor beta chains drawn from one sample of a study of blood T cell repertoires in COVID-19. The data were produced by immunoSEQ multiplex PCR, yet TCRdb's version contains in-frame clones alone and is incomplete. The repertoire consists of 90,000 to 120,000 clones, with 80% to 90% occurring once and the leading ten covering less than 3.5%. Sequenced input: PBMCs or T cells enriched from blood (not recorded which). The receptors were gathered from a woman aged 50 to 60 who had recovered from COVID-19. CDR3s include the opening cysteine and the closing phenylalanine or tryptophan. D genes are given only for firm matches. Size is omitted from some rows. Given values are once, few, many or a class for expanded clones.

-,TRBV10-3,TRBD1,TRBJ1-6,TGTGCCATCAGACTCGGGACAGGTTATGATTCACCCCTCCACTTT,CAIRLGTGYDSPLHF
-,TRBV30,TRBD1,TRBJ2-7,TGTGCCTGGAGTATCGGGACAGGGGGTGTCTACGAGCAGTACTTC,CAWSIGTGGVYEQYF
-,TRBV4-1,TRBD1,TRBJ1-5,TGCGCCAGCAGCCGCCAGCCAGGGGGCGCGTTGAGCAATCAGCCCCAGCATTTT,CASSRQPGGALSNQPQHF
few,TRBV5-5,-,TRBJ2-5,TGTGCCAGCAGCGAACTACAGGGTTGGGGGACCCAGTACTTC,CASSELQGWGTQYF
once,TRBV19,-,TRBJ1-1,TGTGCCAGTAGTATTCAGGGGAGCGGTGAAGCTTTCTTT,CASSIQGSGEAFF
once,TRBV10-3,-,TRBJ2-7,TGTGCCATCAGTGATTCCCCAGGGAGGAACTACGAGCAGTACTTC,CAISDSPGRNYEQYF
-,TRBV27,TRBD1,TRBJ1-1,TGTGCCAGCAGTTTGGGACAGGGACTGAACACTGAAGCTTTCTTT,CASSLGQGLNTEAFF
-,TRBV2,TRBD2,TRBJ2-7,TGTGCCAGCCACGGAGCGGGACTCAATTCCTACGAGCAGTACTTC,CASHGAGLNSYEQYF
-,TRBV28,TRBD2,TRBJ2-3,TGTGCCAGCGCCCGGGGGGGCAGGCAAGATACGCAGTATTTT,CASARGGRQDTQYF
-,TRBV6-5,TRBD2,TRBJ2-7,TGTGCCAGCAGTTACTCGACTCGGGAGGGTTGGGAGCAGTACTTC,CASSYSTREGWEQYF
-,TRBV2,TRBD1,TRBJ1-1,TGTGCCAGCAGCCCAACAGACAGGGGTCGGACTGAAGCTTTCTTT,CASSPTDRGRTEAFF
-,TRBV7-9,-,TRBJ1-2,TGTGCCAGCAGCTTACATGCAGGTTCTAACTATGGCTACACCTTC,CASSLHAGSNYGYTF
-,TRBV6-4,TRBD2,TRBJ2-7,TGTGCCAGCACTACGGGGGGGCCCGAGCAGTACTTC,CASTTGGPEQYF
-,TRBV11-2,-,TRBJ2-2,TGTGCCAGCAGCTTAGGGTTAATAGCAGTCGGGGAGCTGTTTTTT,CASSLGLIAVGELFF
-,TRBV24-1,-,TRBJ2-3,TGTGCCACCAGTGATGTGACAGACCTTTCCGGCACAGATACGCAGTATTTT,CATSDVTDLSGTDTQYF
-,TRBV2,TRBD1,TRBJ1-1,TGTGCCAGCAGGGCTGAGACAGGGGTGATTACTGAAGCTTTCTTT,CASRAETGVITEAFF
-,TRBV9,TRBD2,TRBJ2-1,TGTGCCCGGGGGGGGCTAGCAGGAAATGAGCAGTTCTTC,CARGGLAGNEQFF
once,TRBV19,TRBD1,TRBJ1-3,TGTGCCAGCCGGACAGGCGATAACTCTGGAAACACCATATATTTT,CASRTGDNSGNTIYF
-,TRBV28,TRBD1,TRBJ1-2,TGTGCCAGCAGACAAGCCTCGCTACAGGGGGCGTCTGGCTACACCTTC,CASRQASLQGASGYTF
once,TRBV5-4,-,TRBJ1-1,TGTGCCAGCAGCTTGGCCGGGGGTTTTGAAGCTTTCTTT,CASSLAGGFEAFF
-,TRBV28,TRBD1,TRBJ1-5,TGTGCCAGCAGTTCCTCGGACAGGGGAACAAATCAGCCCCAGCATTTT,CASSSSDRGTNQPQHF
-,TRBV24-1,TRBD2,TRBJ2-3,TGTGCCACCAGTGGTACTAGCGGGACTAGCACAGATACGCAGTATTTT,CATSGTSGTSTDTQYF
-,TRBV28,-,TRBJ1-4,TGTGCCAGCAGTTTCCGCTACAGGGTTAATAATGAAAAACTGTTTTTT,CASSFRYRVNNEKLFF
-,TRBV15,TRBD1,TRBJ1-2,TGTGCCACCAGCAGAGCCGACGGACAGGTCAACTATGGCTACACCTTC,CATSRADGQVNYGYTF
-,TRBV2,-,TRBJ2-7,TGTGCCAGCAGTGAAAGAGTATCCACAGACGAGCAGTACTTC,CASSERVSTDEQYF
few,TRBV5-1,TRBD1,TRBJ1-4,TGCGCCAGCAGCCCGACAGGGGGCGGAGAAAAACTGTTTTTT,CASSPTGGGEKLFF
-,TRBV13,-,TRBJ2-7,TGTGCCAGCAGGATAGGGGGGGCCTACGAGCAGTACTTC,CASRIGGAYEQYF
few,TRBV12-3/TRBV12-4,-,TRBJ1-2,TGTGCCAGCAGTCGTCCAGGGTACGGCTACACCTTC,CASSRPGYGYTF
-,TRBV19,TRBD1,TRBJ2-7,TGTGCCAGTAGTTTCGGGACAGGGGGCGTCGCCTACGAGCAGTACTTC,CASSFGTGGVAYEQYF
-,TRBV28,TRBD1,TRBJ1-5,TGTGCCAGCACCGGGACAGGGGGCCTTCAGCCCCAGCATTTT,CASTGTGGLQPQHF
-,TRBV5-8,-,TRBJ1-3,TGTGCCAGCAGCCCGCGGGACTCTAGCTCTGGAAACACCATATATTTT,CASSPRDSSSGNTIYF
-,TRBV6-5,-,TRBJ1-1,TGTGCCAGCAGTTACTCGACCGGGTATGAAGCTTTCTTT,CASSYSTGYEAFF
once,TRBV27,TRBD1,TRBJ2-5,TGTGCCAGCAGTCAGGACAGGGGGTGGGAGACCCAGTACTTC,CASSQDRGWETQYF
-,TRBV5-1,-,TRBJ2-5,TGCGCCAGCAGCAGGTTGGGACAAACACAAGAGACCCAGTACTTC,CASSRLGQTQETQYF